A single sample gave rise to the 8 T cell receptor beta chains below, sequenced in a study of cytomegalovirus exposure and HLA in healthy donors. PCR primers comprised 60 Vbeta and 13 Jbeta primers. Method: immunoSEQ multiplex PCR; TCRdb's copy keeps in-frame clones and lacks some. The table records about 160,000 clones, more than 80% of them present only once. The sample taken for sequencing was PBMCs. The receptors shown here come from a woman aged 25 to 39 in good health and CMV-seropositive.

The V and J genes are TRBV27 and TRBJ1-1, with 7 nucleotides matching TRBD1. Looked up from germline, CDR1 is MNHEY and CDR2 is SMNVEV (reference sequence). CDR3 length equals 13 residues. V shed 8 bases and J 6 bases; nucleotides not matched to a gene: 9. CDR3 in amino acids: CASGSGTVPEAFF. The DNA of the CDR3 is TGTGCCAGCGGGTCCGGGACAGTACCTGAAGCTTTCTTT.

The chain uses TRBV7-2 and TRBJ1-2, with unresolved D. The CDR3 is 14 residues long. Trimming removed 1 base from V and 2 bases from J, with 8 bases in between. Germline V lookup: CDR1 SGHTA, CDR2 FQGNSA. CDR3 DNA: TGTGCCAGCAGCTTAGACGTCCAGAACTATGGCTACACCTTC. This translates into CASSLDVQNYGYTF.

Of note for this clone: A junction boundary mismatches the germline segment, possibly from a read error. The V call is TRBV4-3, the J call TRBJ1-4; D remains ambiguous. Germline V gene lookup returns CDR1 LGHNA and CDR2 YSLEER. The length of the CDR3 is 13 residues. CDR3 loop: CASSPGLNDKLFF. The CDR3 coding sequence is TGCGCCAGCAGCCCCGGACTAAATGATAAACTGTTTTTT.

In its sample, this clone was seen a few times. V is TRBV6-5 and J is TRBJ1-2; D possibly corresponds to TRBD1 (5 bases). V was clipped by 7 bases and J by 3 bases, with 12 bases between them. The germline gives CDR1 MNHEY, CDR2 SVGAGI. The CDR3 runs to 13 residues. CDR3 bases: TGTGCCAGCACCCAGAGCAGGGACTATGGCTACACCTTC. Amino acid sequence: CASTQSRDYGYTF.

V and J are TRBV7-2 and TRBJ2-5; maybe TRBD2 (6 bases). CDR1 is SGHTA, CDR2 FQGNSA, per germline. Trimming shortened V by 1 base and J by 5 bases, and 11 bases separated the two germline ends. CDR3 size: 14 residues. The CDR3 region has the DNA TGTGCCAGCAGCTTAGGACGAGGGAGGGAGACCCAGTACTTC. Protein: CASSLGRGRETQYF.

The chain joins TRBV18 to TRBJ2-7, with 7 bases lining up with TRBD1. CDR1 is KGHSH and CDR2 is LQKENI in the germline V gene. The CDR3 is 14 amino acids. V dropped 3 bases and J dropped 3; count of bases not matched to a gene: 5. This CDR3 reads CASSPSRDSYEQYF. CDR3 coding DNA: TGTGCCAGCTCACCGTCCCGGGACAGCTACGAGCAGTACTTC.

The chain links TRBV5-1 to TRBJ2-5; 11 bases map to TRBD2. The V gene end was trimmed by 7 bases and the J gene end by 2 bases; junction bases not matched to a gene: 1. There are 13 residues in the CDR3. CDR1 is SGHRS and CDR2 is YFSETQ in the germline V gene. CDR3 sequence (DNA): TGCGCCAGCTGGACTAGCGGGCAAGAGACCCAGTACTTC. Amino acids: CASWTSGQETQYF.

This chain joins TRBV7-2 and TRBJ1-2; D is perhaps TRBD1 (6 bases). V dropped 1 base and J dropped 10 bases, with 19 bases sitting between them. This CDR3 is built from 15 residues. Looked up from germline, CDR1 is SGHTA and CDR2 is FQGNSA. The CDR3 nucleotides read TGTGCCAGCAGCTTAGGCCCAGGGGAAGATACACCCTACACCTTC. Amino acids: CASSLGPGEDTPYTF.